A selection of T cell receptor beta chains follows, all from one sample in a study of blood T cell repertoires in COVID-19. TCRdb's copy holds only in-frame clones and misses some; the assay was immunoSEQ multiplex PCR. The top ten hold less than 3.5% of the sample, which has hundreds of thousands of clones, around 90% seen once. The sample comprised peripheral blood. The receptors shown here come from a woman under 30 who had recovered from COVID-19. CDR3s include the opening cysteine and the closing phenylalanine or tryptophan. The D gene is left open where the match is weak. Size tells how often a clone was seen (once, few, many) or the class of an expanded clone, and some rows leave it out.

abundance,d_gene,v_gene,j_gene,CDR3nt,CDR3aa
.,.,TRBV30,TRBJ1-2,TGTGCCTGGAGTGTAAGTTATCCCCCGGTTCGCTACACCTTC,CAWSVSYPPVRYTF
.,.,TRBV5-1,TRBJ2-4,TGCGCCAGCAGCCCCGGACAGAATATAGCCAAAAACATTCAGTACTTC,CASSPGQNIAKNIQYF
once,TRBD2,TRBV7-6,TRBJ2-1,TGTGCCAGCAGCTTAGCGGGAGGGCCCGAATACAATGAGCAGTTCTTC,CASSLAGGPEYNEQFF
.,TRBD2,TRBV7-6,TRBJ2-1,TGTGCCAGCAGTTCCCCGGGACTAGCGGGACCTAGCTCCTACAATGAGCAGTTCTTC,CASSSPGLAGPSSYNEQFF
.,TRBD1,TRBV10-3,TRBJ1-1,TGTGCCATCAGAGAAAACAGGGGGCTGAGCACTGAAGCTTTCTTT,CAIRENRGLSTEAFF
.,TRBD1,TRBV18,TRBJ1-2,TGTGCCAGCTCCCCTGTTCTGGGACAGGGGGCGGATGGCTACACCTTC,CASSPVLGQGADGYTF
.,.,TRBV11-3,TRBJ1-3,TGTGCCAGCAACGATCCGGGAGGGGGAAACACCATATATTTT,CASNDPGGGNTIYF
.,TRBD1,TRBV28,TRBJ2-1,TGTGCCAGCAGTTCCCCCGGGACAGGGGGTCTTGGTGAGCAGTTCTTC,CASSSPGTGGLGEQFF
once,TRBD1,TRBV4-3,TRBJ1-3,TGCGCCAGCAGCTTCCAATCCGGGACAGGGGGAAACACCATATATTTT,CASSFQSGTGGNTIYF
.,.,TRBV5-1,TRBJ2-5,TGCGCCAGCAGCTCCCAACCACAGGGTTCCGAGACCCAGTACTTC,CASSSQPQGSETQYF
.,TRBD1,TRBV4-1,TRBJ1-5,TGCGCCAGCAGCCCTGACGGACAGGCTCAGCCCCAGCATTTT,CASSPDGQAQPQHF
once,.,TRBV19,TRBJ1-4,TGTGCCAGTAGTATACGGGGGGAAAAACTGTTTTTT,CASSIRGEKLFF
.,.,TRBV11-2,TRBJ2-1,TGTGCCAGCAGTCCGGTTCGAGACTACCATAGGGAGCAGTTCTTC,CASSPVRDYHREQFF
.,TRBD2,TRBV4-3,TRBJ2-3,TGCGCCAGCAGCCAGCGGACTAGCGGGATGGCAGATACGCAGTATTTT,CASSQRTSGMADTQYF
.,.,TRBV7-7,TRBJ2-4,TGTGCCAGCAGTATGGGGGCCTTAGCCAAAAACATTCAGTACTTC,CASSMGALAKNIQYF
.,TRBD2,TRBV30,TRBJ2-1,TGTGCCTGGGGGGGCGGGAGGCCGGGGGAGCAGTTCTTC,CAWGGGRPGEQFF
.,.,TRBV20-1,TRBJ1-1,TGCAGTGCTAGTGATCTAGGGAGGAACACTGAAGCTTTCTTT,CSASDLGRNTEAFF
.,TRBD1,TRBV7-9,TRBJ1-2,TGTGCCAGCAGCTTAGCCAGGGGGTCCGTGTATGGCTACACCTTC,CASSLARGSVYGYTF
.,TRBD1,TRBV11-3,TRBJ1-1,TGTGCCAGCAGCTTAGTATTCGGGACAGGGGTCGACACTGAAGCTTTCTTT,CASSLVFGTGVDTEAFF
.,TRBD2,TRBV2,TRBJ2-2,TGTGCCAGCGGGGGAGGGCCCACCAGGGAGCTGTTTTTT,CASGGGPTRELFF
.,.,TRBV11-3,TRBJ2-1,TGTGCCAGCGGGCTACTAGCTGACAATGAGCAGTTCTTC,CASGLLADNEQFF
.,.,TRBV30,TRBJ1-5,TGTGCCTGGAGTGAGGGACTAAATCAGCCCCAGCATTTT,CAWSEGLNQPQHF
.,.,TRBV24-1,TRBJ2-5,TGTGCCACCAGTGAAAAAAGGACAGTCCAAGAGACCCAGTACTTC,CATSEKRTVQETQYF
.,.,TRBV3-1/TRBV3-2,TRBJ2-1,TGTGCCAGCAGCCAAGCCACTAGAGAATACAATGAGCAGTTCTTC,CASSQATREYNEQFF
.,TRBD1,TRBV4-3,TRBJ2-6,TGCGCCAGCAGCCCGGGACAGGCCTCTGCTGGGGCCAACGTCCTGACTTTC,CASSPGQASAGANVLTF
.,TRBD1,TRBV19,TRBJ1-1,TGTGCCAGTAGTCCTAGGACAGGTTTAGTGGATACTGAAGCTTTCTTT,CASSPRTGLVDTEAFF
.,TRBD2,TRBV11-2,TRBJ2-3,TGTGCCAGCAGCCCGCGGGAGGCCCAGGCAGATACGCAGTATTTT,CASSPREAQADTQYF
few,.,TRBV4-3,TRBJ2-1,TGCGCCAGCAGCCAAGATAGGAGCAATGAGCAGTTCTTC,CASSQDRSNEQFF
.,TRBD1,TRBV5-1,TRBJ2-3,TGCGCCAGCAGCCCGGGACAGGGTTCAAATACGCAGTATTTT,CASSPGQGSNTQYF
.,.,TRBV19,TRBJ2-1,TGTGCCAGTAGTATGAAGACTGGCTCCTACAATGAGCAGTTCTTC,CASSMKTGSYNEQFF
.,TRBD1,TRBV19,TRBJ1-2,TGTGCCAGTAGTATAGATCAGGGGGCGCGGTATGGCTACACCTTC,CASSIDQGARYGYTF
.,TRBD2,TRBV4-3,TRBJ2-1,TGCGCCAGCAGCCTACTAGCGGGAGGGCCTAACGAGCAGTTCTTC,CASSLLAGGPNEQFF
.,TRBD1,TRBV4-3,TRBJ1-3,TGCGCCAGCAGCCACGCGACAGGGGGCGCTGGAAACACCATATATTTT,CASSHATGGAGNTIYF
.,.,TRBV11-3,TRBJ2-5,TGTGCCAGCAGTAGAAGTACAGAGACCCAGTACTTC,CASSRSTETQYF
.,TRBD2,TRBV7-2,TRBJ2-2,TGTGCCAGCAGCTTAAGTAGCGGGCTTGGGACGCCCGGGGAGCTGTTTTTT,CASSLSSGLGTPGELFF
few,.,TRBV7-2,TRBJ1-2,TGTGCCAGCAGCTTCGGTAGGAGATCCTTCAACTATGGCTACACCTTC,CASSFGRRSFNYGYTF
.,.,TRBV30,TRBJ1-2,TGTGCCTGGAGTCTAAGGGGCGATGGCTACACCTTC,CAWSLRGDGYTF
.,.,TRBV29-1,TRBJ2-3,TGCAGCGTGGGCGATATACTGTGGGATACGCAGTATTTT,CSVGDILWDTQYF
.,.,TRBV9,TRBJ1-5,TGTGCCAGCAGCGTAGGGACAGGCAATCAGCCCCAGCATTTT,CASSVGTGNQPQHF
.,TRBD2,TRBV9,TRBJ2-3,TGTGCCAGCAGCGCCGGGACTAGCGGGATCCCAGATACGCAGTATTTT,CASSAGTSGIPDTQYF
.,.,TRBV6-5,TRBJ2-3,TGTGCCAGCGAGGGGGGGGGCCGAGATACGCAGTATTTT,CASEGGGRDTQYF
.,TRBD1,TRBV4-1,TRBJ1-2,TGCGCCAGCAGCCATGCCGGGACAGGGAATGGCTACACCTTC,CASSHAGTGNGYTF
.,TRBD1,TRBV30,TRBJ1-4,TGTGCCTGGAGCAAAGGGGGCGGCGTTGAAAAACTGTTTTTT,CAWSKGGGVEKLFF
.,.,TRBV20-1,TRBJ1-1,TGCAGTGCCCAACGGGACACTGAAGCTTTCTTT,CSAQRDTEAFF
.,TRBD1,TRBV19,TRBJ2-3,TGTGCCAGTAGTGGACGACAGGGCAACACAGATACGCAGTATTTT,CASSGRQGNTDTQYF
.,.,TRBV4-2,TRBJ1-1,TGTGCCAGCAGCCAAGGGGATGGGGCTTACACTGAAGCTTTCTTT,CASSQGDGAYTEAFF
.,TRBD1,TRBV19,TRBJ2-1,TGTGCCAGTAACAACCCCGGGACAGCATACAATGAGCAGTTCTTC,CASNNPGTAYNEQFF
.,.,TRBV5-5,TRBJ2-1,TGTGCCAGCAGCTTATCGGTTGGGCGGGGAGGCTACAATGAGCAGTTCTTC,CASSLSVGRGGYNEQFF
once,TRBD2,TRBV14,TRBJ2-3,TGTGCCAGCAGCCAGTTAGCGGGAGCCCCAGATACGCAGTATTTT,CASSQLAGAPDTQYF
.,.,TRBV27,TRBJ1-1,TGTGCCAGCAGTTCCAGGTTCACTGAAGCTTTCTTT,CASSSRFTEAFF
few,TRBD1,TRBV18,TRBJ1-5,TGTGCCAGCTCAGGACAGGCGAATCAGCCCCAGCATTTT,CASSGQANQPQHF
few,TRBD2,TRBV5-4,TRBJ2-3,TGTGCCGGCCAGCGGGAGGCCGGCGCAGATACGCAGTATTTT,CAGQREAGADTQYF
.,.,TRBV30,TRBJ1-6,TGTGCCTGGAGCGACAGCCAGGGATCACCCCTCCACTTT,CAWSDSQGSPLHF